Presented here are 8 T cell receptor beta chains from one specimen sequenced in a study of blood T cell repertoires in COVID-19. This table comes from immunoSEQ multiplex PCR, and its TCRdb copy is limited to in-frame clones, with some not included. The sample contains approximately 200,000 clones, just over 85% of which appear only once. The sequencing input was peripheral blood. The receptors here all came from a man aged 18 to 35 with active or convalescent COVID-19.

The rearrangement uses TRBV19 and TRBJ1-2; 7 nucleotides agree with TRBD1. CDR1 is LNHDA, CDR2 SQIVND, per germline (reference sequence). V was clipped by 1 base and J by 7 bases; unmatched bases: 9. The CDR3 totals 15 residues. CDR3 protein: CASSIGVRGYAGYTF. Written as DNA, the CDR3 is TGTGCCAGTAGTATAGGTGTCAGGGGGTATGCTGGCTACACCTTC.

Only a few counts were recorded for this clone. The chain uses TRBV30 and TRBJ2-2, with TRBD1 identical over 7 bases. Per germline, CDR1 GTSNPN and CDR2 SVGIG (reference sequence). Trimming cost V 3 bases and J 3 bases; bases outside gene matches: 7. CDR3 length: 15 residues. DNA for the CDR3: TGTGCCTGGAGCCTTACCGGGACAGACACCGGGGAGCTGTTTTTT. The encoded protein is CAWSLTGTDTGELFF. Full variable domain (missing parts from reference TRBV30 and TRBJ2-2): SQTIHQWPATLVQPVGSPLSLECTVEGTSNPNLYWYRQAAGRGLQLLFYSVGIGQISSEVPQNLSASRPQDRQFILSSKKLLLSDSGFYLCAWSLTGTDTGELFFGEGSRLTVL.

V and J are TRBV11-2 and TRBJ1-2, with TRBD1 matching 12 bases. CDR1 and CDR2 from the germline V gene are SGHAT and FQNNGV. With V trimmed by 5 bases and J by 4 bases, 5 bases remained unmatched. CDR3 size: 15 residues. In nucleotides, the CDR3 is TGTGCCAGCAGCGGCGGGACAGGGGGCCCCTATGGCTACACCTTC. Encoded protein: CASSGGTGGPYGYTF.

The DNA for the CDR3 is TGTGCCAGCAGCCAAGAGCCAACAGGGGGCTCGGGAATGGACACTGAAGCTTTCTTT. Residues: CASSQEPTGGSGMDTEAFF. This chain uses TRBV4-2 with TRBJ1-1; 9 bases map to TRBD1. The CDR3 totals 19 residues. Trimming took 0 bases from V and 3 from J; bases not matched to a gene: 14. Germline CDR1 LGHNA, CDR2 YNFKEQ.

This clone showed up just once. J is TRBJ2-7 and V is TRBV7-3, with D tentatively TRBD1 (5 bases). The germline CDR1 and CDR2 sequences are SGHTA and FQGTGA. The V end was cut by 5 bases, the J end by 0 bases, with 23 bases between. This CDR3 is 18 amino acids long. The CDR3 here is CASSRTVDLRGSSYEQYF. The CDR3 DNA follows: TGTGCCAGCAGCCGAACTGTGGACCTTAGGGGAAGCTCCTACGAGCAGTACTTC.

The V call is TRBV7-2, the J call TRBJ2-5; D gene uncertain. The germline gives CDR1 SGHTA, CDR2 FQGNSA. V shed 5 bases and J shed 2 bases, with 15 bases lying between them. This CDR3 contains 15 residues. The CDR3 DNA reads as TGTGCCAGCAGCCTGGCAGGAACAGAACAAGAGACCCAGTACTTC. Its translation: CASSLAGTEQETQYF. The full variable domain, in which reference TRBV7-2 and TRBJ2-5 provide the parts outside the CDR3, is GAGVSQSPSNKVTEKGKDVELRCDPISGHTALYWYRQSLGQGLEFLIYFQGNSAPDKSGLPSDRFSAERTGGSVSTLTIQRTQQEDSAVYLCASSLAGTEQETQYFGPGTRLLVL.

The V and J genes are TRBV7-2 and TRBJ2-7; 8 bases match TRBD2. Germline loops: CDR1 SGHTA, CDR2 FQGNSA. V dropped 0 bases and J dropped 2; count of bases not matched to a gene: 3. The CDR3 sequence is 15 residues long. The CDR3: CASSLAAGGPYEQYF. CDR3 in DNA: TGTGCCAGCAGCTTAGCGGCGGGGGGCCCCTACGAGCAGTACTTC. The whole variable domain, remainder taken from reference TRBV7-2 and TRBJ2-7, is GAGVSQSPSNKVTEKGKDVELRCDPISGHTALYWYRQSLGQGLEFLIYFQGNSAPDKSGLPSDRFSAERTGGSVSTLTIQRTQQEDSAVYLCASSLAAGGPYEQYFGPGTRLTVT.

The gene calls are TRBV3-1 (or the pseudogene TRBV3-2) and TRBJ1-1, with a tentative D call TRBD1 (6 bases). CDR1 LGHDT and CDR2 YNNKEL come from the germline V gene (reference sequence). There are 15 residues in the CDR3. V was clipped by 2 bases and J by 9 bases, with 19 bases between them. The CDR3 spells CASSQPGQILAQAFF. The DNA for the CDR3 is TGTGCCAGCAGCCAACCGGGACAAATCCTCGCACAAGCTTTCTTT.